The 5 T cell receptor beta chains in this list originate from one sample, sequenced in a study of blood T cell repertoires in COVID-19. The table came from immunoSEQ multiplex PCR; TCRdb's copy has only in-frame clones and leaves some out. This repertoire shows approximately 220,000 clones, 86% found once; its top ten account for 3.5% to 4%. What was sequenced was PBMCs or T cells enriched from blood (not recorded which). The receptor set was obtained from a middle-aged woman with acute COVID-19.

The chain uses TRBV3-1 (or the pseudogene TRBV3-2) and TRBJ2-1; 7 bases line up with TRBD1. Germline CDR1 reads LGHDT; CDR2 reads YNNKEL (reference sequence). This CDR3 has 16 amino acids. Trimming removed 5 bases from V and 0 bases from J; junction bases left unmatched: 7. For the CDR3, the DNA is TGTGCCAGCAGCAACCAGGGGGAGAGCTCCTACAATGAGCAGTTCTTC. It encodes CASSNQGESSYNEQFF.

The chain combines TRBV7-9 with TRBJ1-2; no firm D call. Trimming cost V 1 base and J 4 bases, with 13 bases left between them. Germline V CDR1 and CDR2: SEHNR, FQNEAQ (reference sequence). The CDR3 is made up of 15 amino acids. CDR3 nucleotide sequence: TGTGCCAGCAGCTTAGGAACCCCCGACTCCTATGGCTACACCTTC. Its protein product is CASSLGTPDSYGYTF.

Comments on this clone: Within the sample, other DNA sequences also encode this same CDR3. The DNA of the CDR3 is TGTGCCAGCTCACCATCTCGCGATCAGCCCCAGCATTTT. It translates to CASSPSRDQPQHF. J is TRBJ1-5 and V is TRBV18; D not resolved. The CDR3 is made up of 13 amino acids. Trimming removed 2 bases at V and 5 bases at J, with 7 bases between. Germline V gene lookup returns CDR1 KGHSH and CDR2 LQKENI.

This clone was picked up a small number of times. The genes are TRBV27 and TRBJ2-7; 13 nucleotides line up with TRBD2. The germline CDR1 and CDR2 sequences are MNHEY and SMNVEV (reference sequence). The CDR3 is 17 residues long. Germline trimming cut 5 bases from V and 2 bases from J; bases unmatched to any gene: 9. CDR3 coding DNA: TGTGCCAGCAGTCAAGACCCCGGGACTAGCGGGACCTACGAGCAGTACTTC. Translation gives CASSQDPGTSGTYEQYF.

V gene TRBV18 combines with J gene TRBJ2-1; TRBD2 matches 12 bases. J lost 7 bases, V lost 3 bases, and 10 bases had no gene match. This CDR3 is 17 amino acids long. CDR1 is KGHSH and CDR2 is LQKENI in the germline V gene. The CDR3 loop reads CASSPSGTSGPGNEQFF. Here the CDR3 DNA reads TGTGCCAGCTCACCGTCCGGGACTAGCGGGCCCGGGAATGAGCAGTTCTTC. Full variable domain (outside the CDR3, taken from reference TRBV18 and TRBJ2-1): NAGVMQNPRHLVRRRGQEARLRCSPMKGHSHVYWYRQLPEEGLKFMVYLQKENIIDESGMPKERFSAEFPKEGPSILRIQQVVRGDSAAYFCASSPSGTSGPGNEQFFGPGTRLTVL.